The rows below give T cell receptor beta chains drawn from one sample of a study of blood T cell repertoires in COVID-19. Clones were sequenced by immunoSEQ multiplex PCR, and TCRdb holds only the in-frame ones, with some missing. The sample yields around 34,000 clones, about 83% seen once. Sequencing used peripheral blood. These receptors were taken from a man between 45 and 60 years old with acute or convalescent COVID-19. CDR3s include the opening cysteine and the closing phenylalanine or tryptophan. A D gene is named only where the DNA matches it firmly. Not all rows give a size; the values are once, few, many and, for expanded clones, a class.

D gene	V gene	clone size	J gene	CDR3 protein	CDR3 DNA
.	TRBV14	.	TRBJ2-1	CASSPTRGRWNEQFF	TGTGCCAGCAGCCCCACGCGGGGACGATGGAATGAGCAGTTCTTC
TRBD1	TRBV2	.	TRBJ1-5	CASSAGTEMSQPQHF	TGTGCCAGCAGTGCCGGGACAGAGATGAGTCAGCCCCAGCATTTT
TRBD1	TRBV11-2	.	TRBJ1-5	CASSAGTGGIQPQHF	TGTGCCAGCAGCGCCGGGACAGGGGGCATTCAGCCCCAGCATTTT
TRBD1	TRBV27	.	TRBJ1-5	CASSFTGTGGWQPQHF	TGTGCCAGCAGTTTCACCGGGACAGGGGGCTGGCAGCCCCAGCATTTT
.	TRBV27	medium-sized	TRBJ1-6	CASSFLSSYNSPLHF	TGTGCCAGCAGTTTCCTAAGCTCCTATAATTCACCCCTCCACTTT
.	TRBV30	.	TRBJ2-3	CAWSGGRGFADTQYF	TGTGCCTGGAGTGGGGGTCGGGGTTTTGCAGATACGCAGTATTTT
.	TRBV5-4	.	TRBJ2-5	CASSLEGGGFQETQYF	TGTGCCAGCAGCTTGGAAGGGGGGGGATTCCAAGAGACCCAGTACTTC
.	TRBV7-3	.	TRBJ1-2	CASSATGTYGYTF	TGTGCCAGCAGCGCTACAGGGACCTATGGCTACACCTTC
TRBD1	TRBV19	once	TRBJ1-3	CASGTGFSGNTIYF	TGTGCCAGTGGGACAGGCTTCTCTGGAAACACCATATATTTT
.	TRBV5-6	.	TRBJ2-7	CASSLGIGGITYEQYF	TGTGCCAGCAGCTTGGGTATCGGGGGAATAACCTACGAGCAGTACTTC
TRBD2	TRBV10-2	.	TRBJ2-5	CASSLAGERTQYF	TGCGCCAGCAGTCTAGCGGGGGAGAGGACCCAGTACTTC
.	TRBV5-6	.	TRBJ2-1	CASSQQGSDSYNEQFF	TGTGCCAGCAGTCAACAGGGTTCCGACTCCTACAATGAGCAGTTCTTC
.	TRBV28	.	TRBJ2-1	CASSSRFYSSYNEQFF	TGTGCCAGCAGTTCAAGGTTCTACAGCTCCTACAATGAGCAGTTCTTC
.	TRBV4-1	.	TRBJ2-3	CASRPLGRTDTQYF	TGCGCCAGCAGACCCCTGGGGCGCACAGATACGCAGTATTTT
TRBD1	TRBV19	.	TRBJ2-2	CASRAGGTGELFF	TGTGCCAGTAGGGCAGGGGGCACCGGGGAGCTGTTTTTT
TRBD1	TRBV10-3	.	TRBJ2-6	CATSDRDFSGANVLTF	TGTGCCACCTCGGACAGGGACTTCTCTGGGGCCAACGTCCTGACTTTC
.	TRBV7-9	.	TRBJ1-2	CASSGTGIYGGYTF	TGTGCCAGCAGCGGTACGGGGATCTATGGAGGCTACACCTTC
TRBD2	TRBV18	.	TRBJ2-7	CASSLATGTSWHEQYF	TGTGCCAGCTCACTCGCGACCGGGACTAGCTGGCACGAGCAGTACTTC
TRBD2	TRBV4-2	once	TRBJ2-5	CASSQEGAGGRETQYF	TGTGCCAGCAGCCAAGAGGGGGCGGGGGGGCGAGAGACCCAGTACTTC
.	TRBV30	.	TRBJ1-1	CAWGQLTTEAFF	TGTGCCTGGGGACAGTTGACCACTGAAGCTTTCTTT
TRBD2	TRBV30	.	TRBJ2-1	CAWSPTSGGEQFF	TGTGCCTGGAGTCCCACTAGCGGGGGAGAGCAGTTCTTC
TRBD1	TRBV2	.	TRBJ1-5	CASSTGGRNQPQHF	TGTGCCAGCAGTACAGGGGGTAGGAATCAGCCCCAGCATTTT
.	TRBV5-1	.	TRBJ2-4	CASSLGLGGKNIQYF	TGCGCCAGCAGCTTGGGGTTGGGAGGCAAAAACATTCAGTACTTC
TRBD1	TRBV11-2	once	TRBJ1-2	CASSLGQGRGYTF	TGTGCCAGCAGCTTAGGACAGGGTCGGGGCTACACCTTC
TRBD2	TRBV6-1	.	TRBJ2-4	CASSEGGGFAKNIQYF	TGTGCCAGCAGTGAGGGGGGGGGATTCGCCAAAAACATTCAGTACTTC
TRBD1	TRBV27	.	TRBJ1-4	CASRGTGDEKLFF	TGTGCCAGCCGCGGGACAGGGGATGAAAAACTGTTTTTT
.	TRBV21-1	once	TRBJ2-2	CASIDKAGELFF	TGTGCCAGCATCGACAAGGCCGGGGAGCTGTTTTTT
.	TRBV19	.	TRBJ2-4	CASSMAYNKNIQYF	TGTGCCAGTAGTATGGCTTATAACAAAAACATTCAGTACTTC
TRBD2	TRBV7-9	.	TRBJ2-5	CASSLGVAGGGETQYF	TGTGCCAGCAGCTTAGGGGTAGCGGGGGGCGGAGAGACCCAGTACTTC
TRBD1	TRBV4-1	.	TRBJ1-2	CASSQDGTGGVYGYTF	TGCGCCAGCAGCCAAGATGGCACAGGGGGGGTGTATGGCTACACCTTC
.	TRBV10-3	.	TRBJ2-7	CAITDSSYEQYF	TGTGCCATCACTGACAGCTCCTACGAGCAGTACTTC
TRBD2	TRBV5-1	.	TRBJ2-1	CASSWTSNSYNEQFF	TGCGCCAGCAGCTGGACTAGTAATTCCTACAATGAGCAGTTCTTC
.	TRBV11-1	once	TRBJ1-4	CASSRDRTNEKLFF	TGTGCCAGCAGCCGTGACAGGACTAATGAAAAACTGTTTTTT
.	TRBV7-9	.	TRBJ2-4	CASSLGLDRGAKNIQYF	TGTGCCAGCAGCTTAGGCCTGGACCGAGGGGCCAAAAACATTCAGTACTTC
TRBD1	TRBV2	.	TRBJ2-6	CASTRQGSSGANVLTF	TGTGCCAGCACTAGACAGGGGTCCTCTGGGGCCAACGTCCTGACTTTC
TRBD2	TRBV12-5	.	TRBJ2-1	CASGLRGVPYNEQFF	TGTGCTAGTGGCCTTCGGGGGGTCCCCTACAATGAGCAGTTCTTC
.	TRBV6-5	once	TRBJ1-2	CASSYSTALYGYTF	TGTGCCAGCAGTTACTCGACAGCCTTATATGGCTACACCTTC
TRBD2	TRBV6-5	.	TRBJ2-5	CASGREILETQYF	TGTGCCAGCGGGAGGGAAATCTTAGAGACCCAGTACTTC
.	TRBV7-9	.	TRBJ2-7	CASSLGREQYF	TGTGCCAGCAGCTTGGGGAGAGAGCAGTACTTC
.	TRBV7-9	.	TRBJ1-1	CASSHAFELRTEAFF	TGTGCCAGCAGCCATGCGTTTGAGTTGCGCACTGAAGCTTTCTTT
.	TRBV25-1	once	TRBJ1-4	CASSEPTDTYEKLFF	TGTGCCAGCAGTGAACCGACAGACACCTATGAAAAACTGTTTTTT
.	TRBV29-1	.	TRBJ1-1	CSVEDSRYEAFF	TGCAGCGTTGAAGATTCTAGGTACGAAGCTTTCTTT
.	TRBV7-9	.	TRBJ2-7	CASSLGTGNYEQYF	TGTGCCAGCAGCTTAGGAACAGGGAACTACGAGCAGTACTTC
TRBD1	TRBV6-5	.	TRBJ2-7	CASSTGQGTYEQYF	TGTGCCAGCAGTACCGGACAGGGAACCTACGAGCAGTACTTC
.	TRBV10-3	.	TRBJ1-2	CAIRPGGPYGYTF	TGTGCCATCCGTCCCGGGGGGCCTTATGGCTACACCTTC
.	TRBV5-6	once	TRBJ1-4	CASSLLPDIRNEKLFF	TGTGCCAGCAGCTTGCTTCCGGACATAAGGAATGAAAAACTGTTTTTT
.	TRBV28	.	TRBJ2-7	CASRPGQSYEQYF	TGTGCCAGCCGCCCGGGACAAAGTTACGAGCAGTACTTC
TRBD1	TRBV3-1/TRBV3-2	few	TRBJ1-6	CASNGQGNSPLHF	TGTGCCAGCAACGGACAGGGTAATTCACCCCTCCACTTT
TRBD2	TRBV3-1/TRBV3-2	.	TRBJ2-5	CASSQGGGAETQYF	TGTGCCAGCAGCCAAGGGGGAGGGGCGGAGACCCAGTACTTC